The 32 T cell receptor beta chains below were found in one sample sequenced in a study of shared clonotypes between healthy human individuals. Clones were read by immunoSEQ multiplex PCR, and TCRdb kept only the in-frame ones, dropping some. This sample has about 580,000 clones, with about 98% found just once. In the naive CD8 group, cells lacked CD45RO and were positively selected for CCR7, so terminally differentiated effector memory CD45RA+ cells were left out. The sample comprised naive CD8+ T cells sorted from blood. The source of these receptors is a man under 40 in good health.

The rearrangement links TRBV7-6 to TRBJ1-2, with D possibly TRBD1 on 6 matching bases. Trimming removed 0 bases from V and 6 bases from J, with 14 bases in between. Germline V gene sequence: CDR1 SGHVS, CDR2 FNYEAQ. The CDR3 contains 15 residues. CDR3 sequence: CASSLAPGTLDGYTF. The CDR3 DNA reads as TGTGCCAGCAGCTTAGCGCCCGGGACATTGGATGGCTACACCTTC.

The chain recombines TRBV6-5 with TRBJ2-3, with TRBD2 matching over 8 bases. CDR1 and CDR2 from the germline V gene are MNHEY and SVGAGI. This CDR3 is 15 amino acids long. Germline trimming cut 10 bases from V and 3 bases from J; bases unmatched to any gene: 12. CDR3 bases: TGTGCCACAGAACCTAGCGGGCGAGGGACAGATACGCAGTATTTT. This sequence encodes CATEPSGRGTDTQYF.

The CDR3 DNA reads as TGCGCCAGCAGCTTGTGGGCGACTAGCGGCTCCTACGAGCAGTACTTC. Translated: CASSLWATSGSYEQYF. V gene TRBV5-1 combines with J gene TRBJ2-7, with TRBD2 identical over 9 bases. Germline V gives CDR1 SGHRS, CDR2 YFSETQ. The trim removed 1 base at V and 0 bases at J, leaving 5 bases unmatched. The CDR3 length is 16 residues.

The chain is built from TRBV25-1 and TRBJ2-3, with 9 bases fitting TRBD2. Losses at the gene ends were 4 bases for V and 6 bases for J; bases not matched to a gene: 8. The CDR3 is made up of 15 amino acids. Per the germline V gene, CDR1 is MGHDK and CDR2 is SYGVNS. The CDR3 nucleotides read TGTGCCAGCAGTGCAGCGGGAGGCTTTATGGATACGCAGTATTTT. It is translated as CASSAAGGFMDTQYF.

The count of this clone is one. This chain uses TRBV6-1 with TRBJ1-5; D is perhaps TRBD1 (5 bases). CDR3 length equals 14 residues. V shed 3 bases and J shed 7 bases, with 13 bases lying between them. The germline V gene has CDR1 MNHNS and CDR2 SASEGT. CDR3 protein: CASSEQGAVQPQHF. For the CDR3, the DNA is TGTGCCAGCAGTGAGCAGGGAGCGGTGCAGCCCCAGCATTTT.

The chain joins TRBV9 to TRBJ1-3; unclear D gene. This CDR3 region has 17 residues. Between the trimmed V and J ends, which lost 0 bases and 2 bases, there was a span of 15 bases. Germline V gene sequence: CDR1 SGDLS, CDR2 YYNGEE. DNA of the CDR3: TGTGCCAGCAGCGTAGTAGGATCGGGAGAAACTGGAAACACCATATATTTT. Translated, it gives CASSVVGSGETGNTIYF.

The chain has TRBV29-1 and TRBJ1-1, with unresolved D. Germline assignment: CDR1 SQVTM and CDR2 ANQGSEA. CDR3 length: 12 residues. Trimming pared 8 bases from V and 12 bases from J, leaving 22 bases between. The CDR3, as DNA: TGCAGCATCATCCCGACGCAGGCCGGGACTTTCTTT. Translation: CSIIPTQAGTFF.

The genes are TRBV2 and TRBJ2-7; TRBD2 might be the D (6 bases). The CDR3 spans 13 residues. The V and J ends lost 8 bases and 2 bases respectively, with 13 bases between them. Germline V gene data show CDR1 as SNHLY and CDR2 as FYNNEI. CDR3 sequence: CASRPGDAYEQYF. CDR3 bases: TGTGCCAGCCGCCCGGGGGACGCCTACGAGCAGTACTTC. Based on the CDR3 plus reference TRBV2 and TRBJ2-7, the full variable domain is EPEVTQTPSHQVTQMGQEVILRCVPISNHLYFYWYRQILGQKVEFLVSFYNNEISEKSEIFDDQFSVERPDGSNFTLKIRSTKLEDSAMYFCASRPGDAYEQYFGPGTRLTVT.

This rearrangement joins TRBV19 to TRBJ2-7; D remains unclear. Per germline, CDR1 LNHDA and CDR2 SQIVND (reference sequence). Trimming cost V 4 bases and J 4 bases, with 11 bases left between them. CDR3 length: 13 residues. The CDR3 DNA is TGTGCCAGTAGTACCGCCAGTGGATACGAGCAGTACTTC. Amino acids: CASSTASGYEQYF.

V is TRBV19 and J is TRBJ1-1; D uncertain. The CDR3 is 13 residues long. Germline V gives CDR1 LNHDA, CDR2 SQIVND (reference sequence). Trimming removed 8 bases from V and 2 bases from J, with 12 bases in between. CDR3 sequence (DNA): TGTGCCAGTGGGATCTGGGGAAACACTGAAGCTTTCTTT. Translating it yields CASGIWGNTEAFF.

Worth noting for this clone: The same CDR3 also results from other DNA sequences found in this sample. Here the CDR3 DNA reads TGTGCCAGCAGCGTAGAGGGGACAGATACGCAGTATTTT. Translating it yields CASSVEGTDTQYF. The J gene is TRBJ2-3, the V gene TRBV9; the D gene is possibly TRBD1 (5 bases). V lost 0 bases and J 3 bases, leaving 5 bases between the germline ends. The germline gives CDR1 SGDLS, CDR2 YYNGEE. CDR3 length: 13 amino acids.

V and J are TRBV7-8 and TRBJ1-4; maybe TRBD1 (6 bases). CDR1 is SGHVS and CDR2 is FQNEAQ in the germline V gene. Trimming removed 2 bases from V and 8 bases from J, with 24 bases in between. There are 18 residues in the CDR3. CDR3 bases: TGTGCCAGCAGCTTACCCGAAGGAAACAGGGAGTCAAGAGAAAAACTGTTTTTT. It codes for CASSLPEGNRESREKLFF. Looking up the rest from reference TRBV7-8 and TRBJ1-4 gives the full variable domain: GAGVSQSPRYKVAKRGQDVALRCDPISGHVSLFWYQQALGQGPEFLTYFQNEAQLDKSGLPSDRFFAERPEGSVSTLKIQRTQQEDSAVYLCASSLPEGNRESREKLFFGSGTQLSVL.

This rearrangement joins TRBV4-1 to TRBJ2-3, with D hard to call. This CDR3 has 14 residues. CDR1 and CDR2 (germline): MGHRA, YSYEKL. Trimming stripped 5 bases from V and 2 bases from J, with 11 bases between. The CDR3 DNA follows: TGCGCCAGCAGCGCAGGCCCCTCCACAGATACGCAGTATTTT. It translates to CASSAGPSTDTQYF.

The V gene is TRBV6-5, the J gene TRBJ1-1; tentative D call: TRBD1 (6 bases). Germline V CDR1 and CDR2: MNHEY, SVGAGI. Trimming removed 4 bases from V and 5 bases from J, with 14 bases in between. The CDR3 totals 14 residues. The CDR3 loop is CASSSTGLGTEAFF. The DNA for the CDR3 is TGTGCCAGCAGTTCCACAGGGTTAGGAACTGAAGCTTTCTTT.

The V and J genes are TRBV7-9 and TRBJ2-3; 11 bases align to TRBD2. Germline-derived CDR1 and CDR2 are SEHNR and FQNEAQ (reference sequence). The junction had 6 bases not matched to a gene; V was cut back by 1 base and J by 0 bases. This CDR3 has 18 amino acids. The DNA of the CDR3 is TGTGCCAGCAGCTTAGATCTGCGGACTAGCGGGAGCACAGATACGCAGTATTTT. Translation: CASSLDLRTSGSTDTQYF.

V gene TRBV6-5 combines with J gene TRBJ2-7; possibly TRBD2 for D (6 bases). V was cut by 6 bases and J by 3 bases, with 6 bases left in between. The CDR3 is 11 residues long. Germline V lookup: CDR1 MNHEY, CDR2 SVGAGI. The CDR3 coding sequence is TGTGCCAGCAGGGGGGGCTACGAGCAGTACTTC. Translated: CASRGGYEQYF.

This chain connects TRBV19 to TRBJ2-2; no clear D gene. The CDR3 is made up of 16 amino acids. Germline V gene sequence: CDR1 LNHDA, CDR2 SQIVND (reference sequence). With 2 bases removed from V and 3 bases from J, the gap between germline ends came to 13 bases. The CDR3 nucleotides read TGTGCCAGTAGTATAAACCGTCGCCGGGACACCGGGGAGCTGTTTTTT. Its translation: CASSINRRRDTGELFF.

The chain joins TRBV9 to TRBJ2-3; 7 bases fit TRBD2. Germline V gives CDR1 SGDLS, CDR2 YYNGEE. The CDR3 sequence is 15 residues long. Trimming cost V 2 bases and J 0 bases; bases outside gene matches: 3. DNA of the CDR3: TGTGCCAGCAGCGTCACCGGGAGGAGCACAGATACGCAGTATTTT. Protein: CASSVTGRSTDTQYF.

The genes are TRBV2 and TRBJ2-1; a possible D gene is TRBD1 (5 bases). CDR3 length: 18 amino acids. Germline V CDR1 and CDR2: SNHLY, FYNNEI. With 2 bases removed from V and 4 bases from J, the gap between germline ends came to 21 bases. CDR3 sequence: CASSENARAPRTYNEQFF. The CDR3 bases are TGTGCCAGCAGTGAAAATGCAAGGGCCCCTCGGACATACAATGAGCAGTTCTTC.

V gene TRBV4-3 combines with J gene TRBJ2-7; 9 bases are a match to TRBD1. The germline CDR1 and CDR2 sequences are LGHNA and YSLEER. The V segment lost 0 bases and the J segment 3 bases; nucleotides outside the gene matches: 6. The CDR3 is 16 residues long. Here the CDR3 reads CASSQDWTGVIYEQYF. CDR3 in DNA: TGCGCCAGCAGCCAAGATTGGACAGGGGTTATCTACGAGCAGTACTTC.

The J gene is TRBJ2-3, the V gene TRBV7-9; tentatively, D is TRBD2 (5 bases). V shed 0 bases and J shed 8 bases, with 6 bases lying between them. This CDR3 region has 12 residues. Germline V gene lookup returns CDR1 SEHNR and CDR2 FQNEAQ (reference sequence). DNA of the CDR3: TGTGCCAGCAGCTTAGCGCTAGCTACGCAGTATTTT. Translation: CASSLALATQYF.

The chain joins TRBV29-1 to TRBJ2-5, with 11 bases aligning to TRBD2. The V segment lost 5 bases and the J segment 5 bases; nucleotides outside the gene matches: 10. CDR3 length equals 15 residues. CDR1 is SQVTM, CDR2 ANQGSEA, per germline. The CDR3 spells CSVSTSGIGGETQYF. The CDR3 DNA reads as TGCAGCGTTTCGACTAGCGGGATAGGAGGGGAGACCCAGTACTTC.

This chain's CDR3 is CASSLDPSGLAGGNTGELFF. The CDR3 nucleotides are TGCGCCAGCAGCTTGGATCCCTCGGGACTAGCGGGGGGTAACACCGGGGAGCTGTTTTTT. The chain employs TRBV5-1 and TRBJ2-2; 15 bases match TRBD2. Per germline, CDR1 SGHRS and CDR2 YFSETQ. There are 20 residues in the CDR3. V lost 0 bases and J lost 2; bases outside the gene matches: 8. Full variable domain (missing parts from reference TRBV5-1 and TRBJ2-2): KAGVTQTPRYLIKTRGQQVTLSCSPISGHRSVSWYQQTPGQGLQFLFEYFSETQRNKGNFPGRFSGRQFSNSRSEMNVSTLELGDSALYLCASSLDPSGLAGGNTGELFFGEGSRLTVL.

The chain carries TRBV2 and TRBJ1-1; a possible D gene is TRBD1 (6 bases). Germline CDR1 is SNHLY and CDR2 is FYNNEI. V was trimmed by 3 bases and J by 6 bases, leaving 17 bases between them. The CDR3 loop spans 15 amino acids. CDR3 nucleotides: TGTGCCAGCAGTGAGGACCCCGGGACAAAACCTGAAGCTTTCTTT. Its protein product is CASSEDPGTKPEAFF. The variable domain in full, completed from reference TRBV2 and TRBJ1-1, reads EPEVTQTPSHQVTQMGQEVILRCVPISNHLYFYWYRQILGQKVEFLVSFYNNEISEKSEIFDDQFSVERPDGSNFTLKIRSTKLEDSAMYFCASSEDPGTKPEAFFGQGTRLTVV.

The sample holds one count of this clone. This chain uses TRBV7-9 with TRBJ2-1, with D uncertain. V was pared by 5 bases and J by 6 bases, with 8 bases between. CDR3 length: 12 residues. Germline V lookup: CDR1 SEHNR, CDR2 FQNEAQ (reference sequence). The CDR3 coding sequence is TGTGCCAGCAGCCGGAGTCGCAATGAGCAGTTCTTC. Translated: CASSRSRNEQFF.

The chain joins TRBV27 to TRBJ2-1; 9 positions match TRBD1. CDR3 length: 16 amino acids. Trimming took 3 bases from V and 7 from J; bases not matched to a gene: 10. The germline V gene has CDR1 MNHEY and CDR2 SMNVEV (reference sequence). The CDR3, as DNA: TGTGCCAGCAGTTTCTACACAGGGGGCGCGGGGAATGAGCAGTTCTTC. Translation gives CASSFYTGGAGNEQFF.

The V gene is TRBV4-1, the J gene TRBJ2-1, with no clear D. V was cut by 1 base and J by 5 bases, with 3 bases left in between. The length of the CDR3 is 12 residues. Germline V gene lookup returns CDR1 MGHRA and CDR2 YSYEKL. The DNA of the CDR3 is TGCGCCAGCAGCCAAGTACACAATGAGCAGTTCTTC. Encoded protein: CASSQVHNEQFF.

The rearrangement links TRBV2 to TRBJ2-7, with 8 bases lining up with TRBD1. Losses at the gene ends were 5 bases for V and 2 bases for J; bases not matched to a gene: 8. Germline V lookup: CDR1 SNHLY, CDR2 FYNNEI. The CDR3 loop spans 15 amino acids. CDR3 in DNA: TGTGCCAGCAGTCCTCAGGGGGCTTCAACCTACGAGCAGTACTTC. It is translated as CASSPQGASTYEQYF.

V usage is TRBV15 and J usage is TRBJ2-2; 9 positions match TRBD2. This CDR3 region has 18 residues. CDR1 and CDR2 (germline): LNHNV, YYDKDF (reference sequence). The ends lost 0 bases at V and 1 base at J; junction bases unmatched: 6. CDR3 bases: TGTGCCACCAGCAGAGACACTTGGACTAGCGAGAACACCGGGGAGCTGTTTTTT. The encoded protein is CATSRDTWTSENTGELFF.

The J gene is TRBJ2-3, the V gene TRBV11-3; the match to TRBD2 covers 12 bases. With 3 bases clipped from V and 3 bases from J, the junction kept 1 base outside the gene matches. Germline V lookup: CDR1 SGHNT, CDR2 YENEEA. CDR3 length: 15 amino acids. The CDR3, as DNA: TGTGCCAGCAGCTTGACTAGCGGGAGAACAGATACGCAGTATTTT. It encodes CASSLTSGRTDTQYF.

This sequence joins TRBV5-5 and TRBJ2-1, with 8 bases lining up with TRBD2. The junction had 4 bases not matched to a gene; V was cut back by 4 bases and J by 7 bases. From germline, CDR1 is SGHKS and CDR2 YYEKEE (reference sequence). This CDR3 has 13 residues. This chain's CDR3 is CASSGTRDNEQFF. In DNA form, the CDR3 reads TGTGCCAGCAGCGGGACTAGGGATAATGAGCAGTTCTTC.

V is TRBV7-8 and J is TRBJ2-7; possible D gene TRBD1, 6 bases. This CDR3 region has 14 residues. Looked up from germline, CDR1 is SGHVS and CDR2 is FQNEAQ. Trimming removed 1 base from V and 2 bases from J, with 9 bases in between. The CDR3 DNA reads TGTGCCAGCAGCTTAGGACAGGCGACCTACGAGCAGTACTTC. The encoded protein is CASSLGQATYEQYF. Looking up the rest from reference TRBV7-8 and TRBJ2-7 gives the full variable domain: GAGVSQSPRYKVAKRGQDVALRCDPISGHVSLFWYQQALGQGPEFLTYFQNEAQLDKSGLPSDRFFAERPEGSVSTLKIQRTQQEDSAVYLCASSLGQATYEQYFGPGTRLTVT.